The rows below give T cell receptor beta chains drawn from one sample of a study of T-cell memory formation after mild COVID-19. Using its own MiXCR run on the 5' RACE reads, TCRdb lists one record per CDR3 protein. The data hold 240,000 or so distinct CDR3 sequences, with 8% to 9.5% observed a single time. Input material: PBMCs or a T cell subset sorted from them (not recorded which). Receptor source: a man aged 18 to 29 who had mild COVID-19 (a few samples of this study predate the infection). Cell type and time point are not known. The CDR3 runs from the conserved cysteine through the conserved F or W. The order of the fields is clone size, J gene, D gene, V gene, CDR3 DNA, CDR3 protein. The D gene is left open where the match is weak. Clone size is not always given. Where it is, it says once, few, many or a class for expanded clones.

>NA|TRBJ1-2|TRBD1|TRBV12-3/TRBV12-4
TGTGCCAGCAGAGACCTCTCCAGGGGGAGAGTTAATGGCTACACCTTC
CASRDLSRGRVNGYTF
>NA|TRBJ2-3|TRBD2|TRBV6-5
TGTGCCAGCAGGATGAGCGGGGGGGCCGTAGATACGCAGTATTTT
CASRMSGGAVDTQYF
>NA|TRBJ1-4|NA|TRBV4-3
TGCGCCAGCAGCCAAGACTCCGGGACCGAACCGAAAAAACTGTTTTTT
CASSQDSGTEPKKLFF
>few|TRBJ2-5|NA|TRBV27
TGTGCCAGCAGAGGAGGGGCGGGGGAGACCCAGTACTTC
CASRGGAGETQYF
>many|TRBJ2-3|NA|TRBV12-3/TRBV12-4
TGTGCCAGCACCCTATGGCTCCCGACAGATACGCAGTATTTT
CASTLWLPTDTQYF
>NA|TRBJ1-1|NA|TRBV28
TGTGCCAGCATTCCACAGGGTGTCGCTGAAGCTTTCTTT
CASIPQGVAEAFF
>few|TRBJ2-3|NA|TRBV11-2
TGTGCCAGCAGCAAACGACCGGGAATGCGGACAGATACGCAGTATTTT
CASSKRPGMRTDTQYF
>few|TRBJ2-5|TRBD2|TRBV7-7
TGTGCTAGCAGCTCGGGACTAGCGGGACCCCAAGAGACCCAGTACTTC
CASSSGLAGPQETQYF
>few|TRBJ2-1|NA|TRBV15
TGTGCCACCAGCAGAGATCCCCGGGGGGCCGGTCTATACAATGAGCAGTTCTTC
CATSRDPRGAGLYNEQFF
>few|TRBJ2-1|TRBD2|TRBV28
TGTGCCAGCAGCCGAACTAGCGGGGGGTTTGATGAGCAGTTCTTC
CASSRTSGGFDEQFF
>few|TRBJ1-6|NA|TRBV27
TGTGCCAGCAGTGTAGGGATCTCACCCCTCCACTTT
CASSVGISPLHF
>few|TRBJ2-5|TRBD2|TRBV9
TGTGCCAGCAGCGGTGCTAGCGGGGGTTCTTCCGGAGAGACCCAGTACTTC
CASSGASGGSSGETQYF
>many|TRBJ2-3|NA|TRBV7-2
TGTGCCAGCAGCCGTTGGGATAGCCGGAGCACAGATACGCAGTATTTT
CASSRWDSRSTDTQYF
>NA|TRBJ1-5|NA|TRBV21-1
TGTGCCAGCAGCAAAAAAAACGGGGCCACAGGGGGCAGCAATCAGCCCCAGCATTTT
CASSKKNGATGGSNQPQHF
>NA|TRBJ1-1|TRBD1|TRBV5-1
TGCGCCAGCAGCGAGGGACAGCCTAACACTGAAGCTTTCTTT
CASSEGQPNTEAFF
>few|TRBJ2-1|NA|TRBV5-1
TGCGCCAGCAGCCACGGGGGTGGCCTCAATGAGCAGTTCTTC
CASSHGGGLNEQFF
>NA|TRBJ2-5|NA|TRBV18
TGTGCCAGCTCACCACCGCCGGGACTAGAGACCCAGTACTTC
CASSPPPGLETQYF
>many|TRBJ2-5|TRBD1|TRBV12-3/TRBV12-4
TGTGCCAGCAGTTACGGGACAGGGGTCGTAGAGACCCAGTACTTC
CASSYGTGVVETQYF
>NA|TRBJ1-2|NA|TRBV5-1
TGCGCCAGCAGCTTGACCGCGGGGGGCGGCGGCTACACCTTC
CASSLTAGGGGYTF
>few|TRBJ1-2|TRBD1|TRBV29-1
TGCAGCGTTGATGGACAGGGACATGGCTACACCTTC
CSVDGQGHGYTF
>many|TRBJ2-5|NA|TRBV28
TGTGCCAGCAGAGGACAGAGGGAGACCCAGTACTTC
CASRGQRETQYF
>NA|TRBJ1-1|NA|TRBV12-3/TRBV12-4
TGTGCCAGCAGTATCGAGGGGATGAACACTGAAGCTTTCTTT
CASSIEGMNTEAFF
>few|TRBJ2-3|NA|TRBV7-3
TGTGCCAGCAGCCGAATCGGGGGAGACACAGATACGCAGTATTTT
CASSRIGGDTDTQYF
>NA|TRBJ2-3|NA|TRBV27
TGTGCCAGCAGTTTAATAAGGGAAAGCACAGATACGCAGTATTTT
CASSLIRESTDTQYF
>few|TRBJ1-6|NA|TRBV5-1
TGCGCCAGCAGCTCCCCACGGGAAGATTCACCCCTCCACTTT
CASSSPREDSPLHF
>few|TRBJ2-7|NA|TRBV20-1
TGCAGTGCTAGGCCATTCACAGGGACGGAATACGAGCAGTACTTC
CSARPFTGTEYEQYF
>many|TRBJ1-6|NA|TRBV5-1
TGCGCCAGCAGCTTGAACTCGGCCTGGCACCGGCATAGTAATTCACCCCTCCACTTT
CASSLNSAWHRHSNSPLHF
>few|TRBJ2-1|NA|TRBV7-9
TGTGCCACCGGGGACCCGAGCTCCTACAATGAGCAGTTCTTC
CATGDPSSYNEQFF
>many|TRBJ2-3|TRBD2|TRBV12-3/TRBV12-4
TGTGCCAGCAGTTTAGCGCGGCTAGCGGGGACACTAGGCACAGATACGCAGTATTTT
CASSLARLAGTLGTDTQYF
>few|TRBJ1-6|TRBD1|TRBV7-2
TGTGCCAGCAGCCAGACAGGGTTCTATAATTCACCCCTCCACTTT
CASSQTGFYNSPLHF
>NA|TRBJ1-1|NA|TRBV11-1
TGTGCCAGCAGCCACCCATTGAACACTGAAGCTTTCTTT
CASSHPLNTEAFF
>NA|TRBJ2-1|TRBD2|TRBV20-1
TGCAGTGCCCAGAAGGGCGGGGGGGCAGCGGTATATGAGCAGTTCTTC
CSAQKGGGAAVYEQFF
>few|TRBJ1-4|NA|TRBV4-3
TGCGCCAGCAGCCCAGGCAAAGGGGGGAGTGAAAAACTGTTTTTT
CASSPGKGGSEKLFF
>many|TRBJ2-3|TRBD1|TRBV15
TGTGCCACCAGCAGAGGGACAGGGCGGATTGCAGATACGCAGTATTTT
CATSRGTGRIADTQYF
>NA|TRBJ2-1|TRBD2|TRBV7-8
TGTGCCAGCAGCTTCCAGACTAGCGGGGACGATGAGCAGTTCTTC
CASSFQTSGDDEQFF
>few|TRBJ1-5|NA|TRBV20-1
TGCAGTGCTAGAGGTCAGGCTAATCAGCCCCAGCATTTT
CSARGQANQPQHF
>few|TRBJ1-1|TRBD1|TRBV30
TGTGCCTGGAGTCGACAGGGGAGGGACACTGAAGCTTTCTTT
CAWSRQGRDTEAFF
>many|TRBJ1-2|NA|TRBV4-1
TGCGCCAGCAGCCCCCGCCAAGGAGTTGGCTATGGCTACACCTTC
CASSPRQGVGYGYTF
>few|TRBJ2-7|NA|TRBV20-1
TGCAGTGCAGTCCCCGAGGGGCGCTACGAGCAGTACTTC
CSAVPEGRYEQYF
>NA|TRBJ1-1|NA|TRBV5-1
TGCGCCAGCAGCTTGTCCGGTTCCTGGGGTCTGAACACTGAAGCTTTCTTT
CASSLSGSWGLNTEAFF
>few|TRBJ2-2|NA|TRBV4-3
TGCGCCAGCAGCCCCGTCCTCCTCTTGGGGACCGGGGAGCTGTTTTTT
CASSPVLLLGTGELFF
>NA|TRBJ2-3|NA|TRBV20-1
TGCAGTGCGTTGGACAGGTCCGCGGGGGATACGCAGTATTTT
CSALDRSAGDTQYF
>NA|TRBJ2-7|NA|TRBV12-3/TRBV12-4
TGTGCCAGCAGTTTTCGGGATCAGGGCTACGAGCAGTACTTC
CASSFRDQGYEQYF
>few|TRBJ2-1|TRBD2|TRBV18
TGTGCCAGCTCACCGGCGGGGGATGGTGAGCAGTTCTTC
CASSPAGDGEQFF
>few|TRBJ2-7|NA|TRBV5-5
TGTGCCAGCAGCTTGACCCCTACAGTAGCCTACGAGCAGTACTTC
CASSLTPTVAYEQYF
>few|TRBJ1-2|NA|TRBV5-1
TGCGCCAGCAGCTTGGAGGACGGTGGCTACACCTTC
CASSLEDGGYTF
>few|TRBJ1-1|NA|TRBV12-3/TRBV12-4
TGTGCCAGCGCTATAATTAGGGACACCCCGAACACTGAAGCTTTCTTT
CASAIIRDTPNTEAFF
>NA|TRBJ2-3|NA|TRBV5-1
TGCGCCAGCAGCTTGGCCCGGCTAGGATCGGATACGCAGTATTTT
CASSLARLGSDTQYF
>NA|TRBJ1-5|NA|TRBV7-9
TGTGCCAGCAGCCCTCTCCAGGGAGATCAGCCCCAGCATTTT
CASSPLQGDQPQHF
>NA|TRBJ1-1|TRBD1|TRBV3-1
TGTGCCAGCAGCCAAGAGGGGACAGGTGCTTTCTTT
CASSQEGTGAFF
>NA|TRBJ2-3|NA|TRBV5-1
TGCGCCAGCAGCTACGAGGATACGCAGTATTTT
CASSYEDTQYF
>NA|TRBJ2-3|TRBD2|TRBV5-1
TGCGCCAGCAGCGGGGGACTAGCGAGCCCAGATACGCAGTATTTT
CASSGGLASPDTQYF
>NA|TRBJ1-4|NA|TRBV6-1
TGTGCCAGCGGACGGGGGGCGCGTGAAAAACTGTTTTTT
CASGRGAREKLFF
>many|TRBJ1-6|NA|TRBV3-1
TGTGCCAGCAGCCAAGACAGGGCTTTCCGTAATTCACCCCTCCACTTT
CASSQDRAFRNSPLHF
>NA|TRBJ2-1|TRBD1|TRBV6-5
TGTGCCAGCAGTACAGGGACAGGGGTGAATGAGCAGTTCTTC
CASSTGTGVNEQFF